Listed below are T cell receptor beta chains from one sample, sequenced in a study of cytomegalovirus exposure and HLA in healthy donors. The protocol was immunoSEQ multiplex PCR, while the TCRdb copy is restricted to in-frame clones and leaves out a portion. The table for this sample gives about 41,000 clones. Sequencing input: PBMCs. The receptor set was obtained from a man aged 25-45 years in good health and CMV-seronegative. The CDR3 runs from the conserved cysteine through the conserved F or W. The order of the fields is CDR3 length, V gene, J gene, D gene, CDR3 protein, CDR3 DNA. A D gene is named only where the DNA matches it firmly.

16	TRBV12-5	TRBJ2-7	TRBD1	CASGLVLGQGSYEQYF	TGTGCTAGTGGTTTGGTACTTGGACAGGGCTCCTACGAGCAGTACTTC
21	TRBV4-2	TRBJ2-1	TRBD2	CASSQKPPSGGLTSPYNEQFF	TGTGCCAGCAGCCAAAAGCCCCCTAGCGGGGGGTTGACGAGCCCCTACAATGAGCAGTTCTTC
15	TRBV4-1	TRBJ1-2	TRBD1	CASSQGDRVNYGYTF	TGCGCCAGCAGCCAAGGAGACAGGGTAAACTATGGCTACACCTTC
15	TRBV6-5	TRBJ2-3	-	CASSRQRTSTDTQYF	TGTGCCAGCAGCCGCCAGCGGACTAGCACAGATACGCAGTATTTT
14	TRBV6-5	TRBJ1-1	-	CASSPAGLNTEAFF	TGTGCCAGCAGCCCTGCGGGGTTGAACACTGAAGCTTTCTTT
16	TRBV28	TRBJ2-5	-	CASIIRSGLTRETQYF	TGTGCCAGCATAATTAGGTCGGGACTGACTCGAGAGACCCAGTACTTC
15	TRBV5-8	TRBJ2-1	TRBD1	CASPKGDRGYNEQFF	TGTGCCAGCCCCAAGGGGGACAGGGGGTACAATGAGCAGTTCTTC
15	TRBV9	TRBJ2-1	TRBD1	CASRRGDRADNEQFF	TGTGCCAGCAGAAGGGGGGACAGGGCGGATAATGAGCAGTTCTTC
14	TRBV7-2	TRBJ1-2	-	CASSLTHSNYGYTF	TGTGCCAGCAGCTTGACACATTCTAACTATGGCTACACCTTC
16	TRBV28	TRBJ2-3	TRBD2	CASSLGLAGMTDTQYF	TGTGCCAGCAGTCTGGGACTAGCGGGGATGACAGATACGCAGTATTTT
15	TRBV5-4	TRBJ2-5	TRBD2	CASSLEGWGGETQYF	TGTGCCAGCAGCTTGGAGGGTTGGGGGGGAGAGACCCAGTACTTC
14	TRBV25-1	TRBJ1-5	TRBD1	CASRGQGSNQPQHF	TGTGCCAGCAGGGGACAGGGGTCTAATCAGCCCCAGCATTTT
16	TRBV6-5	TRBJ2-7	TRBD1	CASSSRTGTNAYEQYF	TGTGCCAGCAGTTCCCGGACAGGGACGAATGCCTACGAGCAGTACTTC
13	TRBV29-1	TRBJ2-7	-	CSVQGRFTYEQYF	TGCAGCGTACAGGGCCGCTTTACCTACGAGCAGTACTTC
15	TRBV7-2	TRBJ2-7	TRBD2	CASNDGGNPEYEQYF	TGTGCCAGCAACGACGGGGGGAACCCTGAATACGAGCAGTACTTC
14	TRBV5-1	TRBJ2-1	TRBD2	CASSLAGGNNEQFF	TGCGCCAGCAGCTTGGCGGGAGGAAACAATGAGCAGTTCTTC
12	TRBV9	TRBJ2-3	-	CASSLRAETQYF	TGTGCCAGCAGCCTCCGAGCGGAGACGCAGTATTTT
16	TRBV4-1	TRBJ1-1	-	CASSRMGGSSGTEAFF	TGCGCCAGCAGCCGTATGGGGGGTTCGTCGGGCACTGAAGCTTTCTTT
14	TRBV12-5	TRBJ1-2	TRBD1	CASGLDRGRGGYTF	TGTGCTAGTGGTCTAGACAGGGGGCGCGGTGGCTACACCTTC
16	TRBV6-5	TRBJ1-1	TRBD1	CASSYPDRGAHTEAFF	TGTGCCAGCAGTTACCCGGACAGGGGGGCGCACACTGAAGCTTTCTTT
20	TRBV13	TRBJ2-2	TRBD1	CASSLYSRSRGRRYTGELFF	TGTGCCAGCAGCTTATACTCCCGAAGCAGGGGGCGGCGTTACACCGGGGAGCTGTTTTTT
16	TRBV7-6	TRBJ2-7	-	CASSPGAELGSREQYF	TGTGCCAGCAGCCCGGGAGCGGAACTTGGGTCTCGCGAGCAGTACTTC
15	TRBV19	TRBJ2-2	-	CASDTFGGNTGELFF	TGTGCCAGTGACACCTTCGGTGGGAACACCGGGGAGCTGTTTTTT
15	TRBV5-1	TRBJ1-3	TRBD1	CASSPGQLSGNTIYF	TGCGCCAGCAGCCCGGGACAGCTATCTGGAAACACCATATATTTT
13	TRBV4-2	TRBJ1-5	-	CASSQGVSQPQHF	TGTGCCAGCAGCCAAGGAGTGAGCCAGCCCCAGCATTTT
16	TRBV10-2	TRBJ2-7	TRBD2	CASSGVSGVSSYEQYF	TGCGCCAGCAGTGGTGTTAGCGGGGTAAGCTCCTACGAGCAGTACTTC
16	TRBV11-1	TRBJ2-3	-	CASSALPGVTTDTQYF	TGTGCCAGCAGCGCATTACCAGGGGTCACCACAGATACGCAGTATTTT
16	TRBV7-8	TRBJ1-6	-	CASSFTPTGLGSPLHF	TGTGCCAGCAGCTTCACACCGACGGGGTTAGGGTCACCCCTCCACTTT
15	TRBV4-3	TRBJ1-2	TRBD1	CASSQATTGDYGYTF	TGCGCCAGCAGCCAGGCCACCACAGGGGACTATGGCTACACCTTC
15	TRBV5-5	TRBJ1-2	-	CASSFDGQTNYGYTF	TGTGCCAGCAGCTTCGACGGACAAACCAACTATGGCTACACCTTC